In its sample, the clone carrying this TCR beta chain was seen a few times. Other DNA sequences from this sample encode an identical CDR3 as well. The data stem from a study of beta chain features in type 1 diabetes. Study context: There was similarity between patients and healthy donors in age, gender and cell yields.

What was sequenced were expressed TCRB transcripts, since all of the isolated RNA had been reverse transcribed. The table came from immunoSEQ multiplex PCR; TCRdb's copy has only in-frame clones and leaves some out. This table holds under 900,000 clones, around a sixth found once. V shed 4 bases and J shed 6 bases, with 6 bases lying between them. This CDR3 is built from 11 residues. The germline gives CDR1 MDHEN, CDR2 SYDVKM. The specimen sequenced was naive CD4+ T cells from blood. The origin of this receptor is a woman between 18 and 30 years old in good health. The V call is TRBV28, the J call TRBJ1-2; D gene ambiguous. Here the CDR3 reads CASSSTDGYTF. In DNA, the CDR3 is TGTGCCAGCAGTTCGACGGATGGCTACACCTTC.